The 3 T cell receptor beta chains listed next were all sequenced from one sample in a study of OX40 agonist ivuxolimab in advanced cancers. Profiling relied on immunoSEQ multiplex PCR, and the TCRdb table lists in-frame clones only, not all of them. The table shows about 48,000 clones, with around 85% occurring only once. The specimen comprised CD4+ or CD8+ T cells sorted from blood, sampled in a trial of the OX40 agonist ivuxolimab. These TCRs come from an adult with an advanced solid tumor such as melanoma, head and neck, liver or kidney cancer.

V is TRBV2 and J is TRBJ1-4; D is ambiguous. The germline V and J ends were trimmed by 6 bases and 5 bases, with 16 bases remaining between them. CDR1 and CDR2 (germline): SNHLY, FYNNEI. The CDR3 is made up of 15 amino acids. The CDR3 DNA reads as TGTGCCAGCAGCGACTTGAGGCAGTCCAATGAAAAACTGTTTTTT. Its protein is CASSDLRQSNEKLFF.

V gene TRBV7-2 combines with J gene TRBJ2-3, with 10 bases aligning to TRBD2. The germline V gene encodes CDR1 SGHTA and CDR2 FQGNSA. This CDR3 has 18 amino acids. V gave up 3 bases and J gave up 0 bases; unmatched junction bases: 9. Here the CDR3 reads CASSFRRTSGTSTDTQYF. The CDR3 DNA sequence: TGTGCCAGCAGCTTCCGGAGGACTAGCGGAACTAGCACAGATACGCAGTATTTT.

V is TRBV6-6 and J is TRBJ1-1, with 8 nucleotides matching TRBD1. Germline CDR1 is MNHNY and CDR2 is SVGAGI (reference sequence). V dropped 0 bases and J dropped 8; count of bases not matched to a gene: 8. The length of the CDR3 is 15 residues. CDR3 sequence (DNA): TGTGCCAGCAGTTACTCGAGGAGGGACAGGCTAGAAGCTTTCTTT. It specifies CASSYSRRDRLEAFF.